This T cell receptor (beta chain) was identified during a study of post-analysis software for immune sequencing data. Whole-study context: Multiple sclerosis in the patients followed relapsing-remitting, secondary progressive and progressive-relapsing courses. General study points: Controls showed significantly higher normalized Chao1 diversity than did multiple sclerosis patients.

Incorporated into the TCR beta cDNA libraries were unique molecular identifiers, which served to reduce PCR and sequencing biases. A population of roughly 0.85 to 11 million T cells gave rise to roughly 490,000 cDNA molecules. TCRdb reanalysed the PCR reads using MiXCR and keeps one entry per CDR3 protein. This sample carries about 540,000 distinct CDR3 sequences, approximately 31% of them seen once, and the ten largest clones take 6%. This clonotype was found a few times. The antigen is undetermined. The sequencing sample was made of blood. The sequence was collected from a girl aged 2 to 17 with multiple sclerosis.

The CDR3 DNA sequence: TGCGCCAGCAGCCCAGGGGTAGCCTTCACAGATACGCAGTATTTT. Translating it yields CASSPGVAFTDTQYF. The chain has TRBV5-1 and TRBJ2-3; tentative D call: TRBD1 (6 bases). V lost 4 bases and J 2 bases, leaving 14 bases between the germline ends. Germline CDR1 reads SGHRS; CDR2 reads YFSETQ. CDR3 size: 15 residues.